Below are 17 T cell receptor beta chains sequenced from a single sample in a study of T-cell memory formation after mild COVID-19. TCRdb ran MiXCR on the 5' RACE reads and lists one entry per CDR3 protein. The repertoire holds roughly 400,000 distinct CDR3 sequences, approximately 18% seen once, with 20% to 25% in the top ten. The material sequenced was PBMCs or a T cell subset sorted from them (not recorded which). These receptors were collected from a man aged 18 to 30 who had mild COVID-19 (a few samples of this study predate the infection). Cell type and time point are not known.

The rearrangement joins TRBV5-6 to TRBJ1-1; 7 bases align to TRBD1. Germline CDR1 is SGHDT and CDR2 is YYEEEE. J gave up 10 bases and V 0 bases, and 9 bases lay outside the gene matches. The CDR3 has 14 amino acids. CDR3 residues: CASSLDRGGDRAFF. In DNA, the CDR3 is TGTGCCAGCAGCTTGGATCGAGGGGGCGATAGAGCTTTCTTT.

CDR3 residues: CASSSYSGRHQETQYF. CDR3 coding DNA: TGTGCCAGCAGCTCGTATAGCGGGAGGCACCAAGAGACCCAGTACTTC. The chain couples TRBV6-5 to TRBJ2-5, with 10 nucleotides matching TRBD2. This CDR3 contains 16 residues. The trim removed 6 bases at V and 0 bases at J, leaving 7 bases unmatched. Germline V gene data show CDR1 as MNHEY and CDR2 as SVGAGI.

This clonotype was seen a few times. The rearrangement joins TRBV5-1 to TRBJ1-5; tentatively, D is TRBD1 (5 bases). The CDR3 consists of 16 residues. V was cut by 2 bases and J by 5 bases, with 17 bases left in between. The germline CDR1 and CDR2 sequences are SGHRS and YFSETQ. In DNA form, the CDR3 reads TGCGCCAGCAGCTTTGCGCCAGGGAATCCGGATCAGCCCCAGCATTTT. Translation gives CASSFAPGNPDQPQHF.

This clonotype was seen more than once but under ten times. The gene calls are TRBV4-1 and TRBJ2-5; 8 bases align to TRBD1. CDR3 length equals 16 residues. J gave up 4 bases and V 1 base, and 8 bases lay outside the gene matches. Germline CDR1 MGHRA, CDR2 YSYEKL. CDR3 DNA sequence: TGCGCCAGCAGCCAAGGGGTCCCAGGGGGCATAGAGACCCAGTACTTC. Its protein is CASSQGVPGGIETQYF.

The chain combines TRBV12-3 or TRBV12-4 with TRBJ2-7; D is possibly TRBD1 (6 bases). The CDR3 is 13 residues long. V lost 4 bases and J 5 bases, leaving 12 bases between the germline ends. Here the CDR3 DNA reads TGTGCCAGCAGTTCCTCAGGGGACGACGAGCAGTACGTC. Translation gives CASSSSGDDEQYV.

This clonotype has a handful of counts. This rearrangement joins TRBV12-3 or TRBV12-4 to TRBJ2-7; TRBD1 matches 10 bases. V lost 6 bases to trimming and J lost 5 bases; unmatched junction nucleotides: 7. The CDR3 runs 14 residues. CDR3 amino acids: CASRPGQGTHEQYF. The CDR3, as DNA: TGTGCCAGCAGACCGGGACAGGGGACACACGAGCAGTACTTC.

The rearrangement joins TRBV18 to TRBJ2-4; D is perhaps TRBD2 (6 bases). CDR3 length: 17 residues. Trimming left V 2 bases short and J 1 base short, with 15 bases between. CDR1 KGHSH and CDR2 LQKENI come from the germline V gene. CDR3 in DNA: TGTGCCAGCTCACCATTCACTCTAGGAGGGGCCAAAAACATTCAGTACTTC. Amino acids: CASSPFTLGGAKNIQYF.

V is TRBV7-2 and J is TRBJ1-2; 9 bases map to TRBD1. The CDR3 has 14 amino acids. V trimming: 4 bases; J trimming: 8 bases; junction bases outside the gene matches: 8. Germline V lookup: CDR1 SGHTA, CDR2 FQGNSA. CDR3 residues: CASSSRDRDGGYTF. In DNA form, the CDR3 reads TGTGCCAGCAGCTCACGGGACAGGGACGGCGGCTACACCTTC.

The chain is built from TRBV7-2 and TRBJ1-1; a weak D match, TRBD1 (6 bases). In germline, CDR1 is SGHTA, CDR2 FQGNSA. The CDR3 consists of 14 residues. The V end lost 2 bases, the J end lost 5 bases, and 12 bases lay between the germline ends. CDR3 region: CASSLWGRGTEAFF. DNA for the CDR3: TGTGCCAGCAGCTTATGGGGGCGCGGTACTGAAGCTTTCTTT.

The chain employs TRBV4-3 and TRBJ2-1; TRBD2 agrees at 11 bases. The CDR3 has 17 amino acids. CDR1 is LGHNA, CDR2 YSLEER, per germline. The junction had 7 bases not matched to a gene; V was cut back by 1 base and J by 5 bases. CDR3 sequence (DNA): TGCGCCAGCAGCCAAGTTGGTCAACTAGCGGGGGACAATGAGCAGTTCTTC. It translates to CASSQVGQLAGDNEQFF.

This clonotype has more than one count but fewer than ten. This chain connects TRBV12-3 or TRBV12-4 to TRBJ1-2, with D perhaps matching TRBD1 (5 bases). The CDR3 has 14 amino acids. Between the trimmed V and J ends, which lost 5 bases and 8 bases, there was a span of 18 bases. The CDR3 reads CASSDAGTFRGYTF. In DNA, the CDR3 is TGTGCCAGCAGTGACGCCGGGACCTTTCGCGGCTACACCTTC.

This clonotype was counted ten times or more. The chain has TRBV5-4 and TRBJ2-5; TRBD2 is a possible D gene (7 bases). CDR3 length: 15 residues. Germline loops: CDR1 SGHNT, CDR2 YYREEE (reference sequence). V shed 3 bases and J shed 3 bases, with 15 bases lying between them. This CDR3 is CASSSGGASEETQYF. In nucleotides, the CDR3 is TGTGCCAGCAGCTCGGGGGGCGCATCTGAAGAGACCCAGTACTTC.

This clonotype has more than one count but fewer than ten. This sequence joins TRBV4-3 and TRBJ2-7; D ambiguous. Germline CDR1 reads LGHNA; CDR2 reads YSLEER. Trimming left V 0 bases short and J 5 bases short, with 8 bases between. The CDR3 consists of 13 residues. The CDR3 protein is CASSQDTQNEQYF. The CDR3 nucleotides are TGCGCCAGCAGCCAAGATACCCAGAACGAGCAGTACTTC.

Only a few counts were recorded for this clonotype. The chain employs TRBV25-1 and TRBJ1-5; D uncertain. Trimming shortened V by 4 bases and J by 1 base, and 8 bases separated the two germline ends. CDR3 length: 14 amino acids. The germline gives CDR1 MGHDK, CDR2 SYGVNS. The CDR3 nucleotides read TGTGCCAGCAGTGGTCTGGGGAGCAATCAGCCCCAGCATTTT. It codes for CASSGLGSNQPQHF.

The rearrangement uses TRBV7-3 and TRBJ2-1; D gene unclear. The ends were cut back, 3 bases at V and 6 bases at J, with 15 bases in the middle. The CDR3 contains 15 residues. Germline V lookup: CDR1 SGHTA, CDR2 FQGTGA. CDR3 loop: CASSLLDVAGNEQFF. CDR3 nucleotide sequence: TGTGCCAGCAGCTTGTTGGATGTAGCTGGCAATGAGCAGTTCTTC.

There are a few counts of this clonotype. The rearrangement joins TRBV6-2 or TRBV6-3 to TRBJ2-7, with TRBD2 matching over 7 bases. The V gene end was trimmed by 7 bases and the J gene end by 5 bases; junction bases not matched to a gene: 8. This CDR3 is built from 13 residues. Germline-derived CDR1 and CDR2 are MNHEY and SVGEGT. CDR3 DNA: TGTGCCAGCACCCCCCCAGCGGGGAACGAGCAGTACTTC. It yields the protein CASTPPAGNEQYF.

As regards this clonotype: Germline and junction disagree at one end, which may indicate a read error. V and J are TRBV7-9 and TRBJ1-4; no clear D gene. From germline, CDR1 is SEHNR and CDR2 FQNEAQ (reference sequence). The CDR3 consists of 15 residues. CDR3 bases: TGTGCCGGCAGCTTGTTTTCTTCTACTAATGAAAAACTGTTTTTT. The encoded protein is CAGSLFSSTNEKLFF.